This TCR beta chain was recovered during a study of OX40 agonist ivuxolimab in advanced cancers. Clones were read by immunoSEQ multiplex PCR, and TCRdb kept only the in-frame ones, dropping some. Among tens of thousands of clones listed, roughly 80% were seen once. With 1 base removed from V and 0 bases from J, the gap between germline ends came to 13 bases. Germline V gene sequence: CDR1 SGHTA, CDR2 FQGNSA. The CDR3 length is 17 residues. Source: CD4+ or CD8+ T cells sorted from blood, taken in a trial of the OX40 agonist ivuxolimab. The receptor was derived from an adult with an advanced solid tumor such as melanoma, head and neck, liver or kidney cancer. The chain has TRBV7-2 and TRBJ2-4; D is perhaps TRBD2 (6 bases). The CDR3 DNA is TGTGCCAGCAGCTTAGGAGTGCGGGATTTAGCCAAAAACATTCAGTACTTC. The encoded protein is CASSLGVRDLAKNIQYF.